The present T cell receptor (beta chain) was sequenced within a study of technical replicates of blood from four donors. CDR1 SGHRS and CDR2 YFSETQ come from the germline V gene. The V end lost 3 bases, the J end lost 2 bases, and 16 bases lay between the germline ends. This CDR3 is built from 16 residues. Assay used: immunoSEQ multiplex PCR; TCRdb lists only in-frame clones, some missing. The table lists 80,000 to 95,000 clones, just under 95% of them singletons. The receptor comes from a human donor in good health. V is TRBV5-1 and J is TRBJ2-3; perhaps TRBD1 as D (6 bases). The sample comprised T cells isolated from PBMCs. CDR3 residues: CASSSFPLGATDTQYF. CDR3 nucleotide sequence: TGCGCCAGCAGCTCCTTCCCTTTGGGGGCCACAGATACGCAGTATTTT.